This is a list of T cell receptor beta chains from one sample in a study of T cells in Graves' hyperthyroidism and ophthalmopathy. TCRdb re-called the multiplex PCR reads through MiXCR, storing one row per CDR3 protein. The table shows fewer than 350,000 distinct CDR3 sequences, with less than 20% occurring only once. The specimen sequenced was blood. These TCRs come from a middle-aged man with Graves' ophthalmopathy. CDR3s include the opening cysteine and the closing phenylalanine or tryptophan. Each record gives: D gene, J gene, clone size, V gene, CDR3 DNA, CDR3 protein. The D gene is left open where the match is weak. Only part of the rows carry a size: once, few, many, or a class if the clone is expanded.

>TRBD1|TRBJ1-5|few|TRBV10-3
TGTGCCATCAGTTCGGGACAGATCAATCAGCCCCAGCATTTT
CAISSGQINQPQHF
>.|TRBJ2-1|many|TRBV7-3
TGTGCCAGCAGCTTACGCGGGCCTCCGAATGAGCAGTTCTTC
CASSLRGPPNEQFF
>.|TRBJ2-2|many|TRBV6-1
TGTGCCAGCAGTGGGGACATTCAGCTGTTTTTT
CASSGDIQLFF
>TRBD2|TRBJ2-3|once|TRBV6-1
TGTGCCAGCAGTGAATTACTGGTAGCGGGAGTTGCAGATACGCAGTATTTT
CASSELLVAGVADTQYF
>.|TRBJ2-7|.|TRBV27
TGTGCCAGCAGTTTTGGGGGCTTATCCTCCTACGAGCAGTACTTC
CASSFGGLSSYEQYF
>.|TRBJ2-1|many|TRBV12-3/TRBV12-4
TGTGCCGGCGGTAGGGAAGCCGGTGAGCAGTTCTTC
CAGGREAGEQFF
>.|TRBJ1-4|.|TRBV11-2
TGTGCCAGCAGCTCAACAGGAAATACTAATGAAAAACTGTTTTTT
CASSSTGNTNEKLFF
>.|TRBJ1-1|many|TRBV5-1
TGCGCCAGCAGCTTACAGGACGTCATGAACACTGAAGCTTTCTTT
CASSLQDVMNTEAFF
>.|TRBJ1-6|few|TRBV7-3
TGTGCCAGCAGCTTTGACGGGGGGGATTCACCCCTCCACTTT
CASSFDGGDSPLHF
>.|TRBJ2-1|.|TRBV5-4
TGTGCCAGCAGCCCCAACCCCGTTTCCTACAATGAGCAGTTCTTC
CASSPNPVSYNEQFF
>TRBD1|TRBJ1-3|few|TRBV20-1
TGCAGTGCTCAAGGACAGGGGGTTGGAAACACCATATATTTT
CSAQGQGVGNTIYF
>TRBD1|TRBJ2-7|few|TRBV27
TGTGCCAGCAGTTTATTAGGGACAGGGACCTACGAGCAGTACTTC
CASSLLGTGTYEQYF
>TRBD1|TRBJ2-1|.|TRBV18
TGTGCCAGCTCACTCTTGGACAGGAGCTCCTACAATGAGCAGTTCTTC
CASSLLDRSSYNEQFF